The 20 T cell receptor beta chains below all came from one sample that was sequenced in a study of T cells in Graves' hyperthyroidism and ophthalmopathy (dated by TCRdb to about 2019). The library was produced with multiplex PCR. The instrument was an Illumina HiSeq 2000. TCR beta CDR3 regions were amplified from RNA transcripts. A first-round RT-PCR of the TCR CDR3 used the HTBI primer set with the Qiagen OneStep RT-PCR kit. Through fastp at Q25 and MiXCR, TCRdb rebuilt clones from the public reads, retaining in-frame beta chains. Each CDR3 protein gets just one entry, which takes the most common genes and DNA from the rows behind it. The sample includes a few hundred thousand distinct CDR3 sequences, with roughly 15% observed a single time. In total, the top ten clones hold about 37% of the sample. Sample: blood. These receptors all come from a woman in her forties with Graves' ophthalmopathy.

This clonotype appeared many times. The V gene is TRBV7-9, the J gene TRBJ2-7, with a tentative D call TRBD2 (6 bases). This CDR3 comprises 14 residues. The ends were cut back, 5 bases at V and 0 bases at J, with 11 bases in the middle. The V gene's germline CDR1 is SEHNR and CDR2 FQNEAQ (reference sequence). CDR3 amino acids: CASSPGLNSYEQYF. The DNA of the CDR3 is TGTGCCAGCAGCCCGGGACTGAACTCCTACGAGCAGTACTTC.

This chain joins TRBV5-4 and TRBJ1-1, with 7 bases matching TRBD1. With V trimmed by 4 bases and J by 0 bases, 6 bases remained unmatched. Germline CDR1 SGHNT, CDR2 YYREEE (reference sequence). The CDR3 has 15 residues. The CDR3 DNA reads TGTGCCAGCAGCCCACGACAGGGAGTGAACACTGAAGCTTTCTTT. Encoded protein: CASSPRQGVNTEAFF.

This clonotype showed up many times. The DNA for the CDR3 is TGTGCCAGTACACTCGCTAGCGGGAGGAATGAGCAGTTCTTC. Its translation is CASTLASGRNEQFF. The chain is built from TRBV2 and TRBJ2-1, with 11 bases identical to TRBD2. Germline V gives CDR1 SNHLY, CDR2 FYNNEI. With 9 bases clipped from V and 7 bases from J, the junction kept 8 bases outside the gene matches. The CDR3 consists of 14 residues.

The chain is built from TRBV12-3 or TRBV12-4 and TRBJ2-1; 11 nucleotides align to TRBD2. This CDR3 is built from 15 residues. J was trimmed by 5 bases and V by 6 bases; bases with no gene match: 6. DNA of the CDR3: TGTGCCAGCAGCTATACTAGCGGGGGAAACAATGAGCAGTTCTTC. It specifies CASSYTSGGNNEQFF.

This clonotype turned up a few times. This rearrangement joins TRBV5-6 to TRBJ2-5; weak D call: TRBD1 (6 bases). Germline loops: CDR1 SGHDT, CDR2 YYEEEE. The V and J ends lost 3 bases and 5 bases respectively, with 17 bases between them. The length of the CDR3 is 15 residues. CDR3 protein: CASSSTRTVPETQYF. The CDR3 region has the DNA TGTGCCAGCAGCTCAACTCGGACAGTTCCGGAGACCCAGTACTTC.

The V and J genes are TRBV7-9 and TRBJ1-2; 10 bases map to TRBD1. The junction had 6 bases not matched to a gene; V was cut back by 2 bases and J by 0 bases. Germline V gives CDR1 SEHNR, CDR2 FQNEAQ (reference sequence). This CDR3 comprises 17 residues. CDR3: CASSLRTGGPSNYGYTF. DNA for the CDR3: TGTGCCAGCAGCTTACGGACAGGGGGACCTTCTAACTATGGCTACACCTTC.

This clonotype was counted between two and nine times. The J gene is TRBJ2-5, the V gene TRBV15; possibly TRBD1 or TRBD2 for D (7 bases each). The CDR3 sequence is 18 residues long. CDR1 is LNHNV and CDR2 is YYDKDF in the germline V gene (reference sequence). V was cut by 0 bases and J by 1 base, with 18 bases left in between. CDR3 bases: TGTGCCACCAGCAGAGATTCAGGGGGGGGGGGACCCCAAGAGACCCAGTACTTC. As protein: CATSRDSGGGGPQETQYF.

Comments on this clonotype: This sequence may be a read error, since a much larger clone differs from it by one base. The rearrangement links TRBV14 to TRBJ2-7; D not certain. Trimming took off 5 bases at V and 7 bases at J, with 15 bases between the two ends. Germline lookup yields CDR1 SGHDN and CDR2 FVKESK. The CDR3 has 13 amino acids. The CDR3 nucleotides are TGTGCCAGCAGCACGGAACTGATAGGGGAGCAGTACTTC. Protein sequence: CASSTELIGEQYF.

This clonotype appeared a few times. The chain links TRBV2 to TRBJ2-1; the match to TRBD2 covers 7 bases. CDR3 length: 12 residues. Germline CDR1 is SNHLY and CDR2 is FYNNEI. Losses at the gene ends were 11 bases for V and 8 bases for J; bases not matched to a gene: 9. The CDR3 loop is CAGGGGGYEQFF. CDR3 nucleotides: TGTGCCGGGGGGGGGGGTGGCTATGAGCAGTTCTTC.

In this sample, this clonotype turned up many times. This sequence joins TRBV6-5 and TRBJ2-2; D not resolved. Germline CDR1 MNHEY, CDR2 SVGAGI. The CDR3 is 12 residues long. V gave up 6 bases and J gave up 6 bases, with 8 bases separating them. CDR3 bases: TGTGCCAGCAGCCAGAAGTCCGGGGAGCTGTTTTTT. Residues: CASSQKSGELFF.

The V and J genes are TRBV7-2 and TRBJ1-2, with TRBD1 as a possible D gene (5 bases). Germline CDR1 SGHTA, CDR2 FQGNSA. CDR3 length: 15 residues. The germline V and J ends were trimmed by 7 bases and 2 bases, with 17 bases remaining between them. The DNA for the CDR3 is TGTGCCAGCACCAAAGACGGGGCTCGCAACTATGGCTACACCTTC. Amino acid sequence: CASTKDGARNYGYTF.

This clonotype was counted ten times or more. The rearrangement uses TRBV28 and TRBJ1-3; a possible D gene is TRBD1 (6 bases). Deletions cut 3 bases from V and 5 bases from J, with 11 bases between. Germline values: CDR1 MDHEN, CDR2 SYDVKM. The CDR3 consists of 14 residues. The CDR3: CASSLGGRRNTIYF. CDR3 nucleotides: TGTGCCAGCAGTTTGGGGGGCCGTCGAAACACCATATATTTT.

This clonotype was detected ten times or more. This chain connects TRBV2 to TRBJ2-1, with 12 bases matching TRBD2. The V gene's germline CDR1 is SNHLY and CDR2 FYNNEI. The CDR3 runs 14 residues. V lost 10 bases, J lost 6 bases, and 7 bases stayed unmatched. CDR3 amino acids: CATTLAGGVNEQFF. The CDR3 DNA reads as TGTGCCACCACCCTAGCGGGGGGGGTCAATGAGCAGTTCTTC.

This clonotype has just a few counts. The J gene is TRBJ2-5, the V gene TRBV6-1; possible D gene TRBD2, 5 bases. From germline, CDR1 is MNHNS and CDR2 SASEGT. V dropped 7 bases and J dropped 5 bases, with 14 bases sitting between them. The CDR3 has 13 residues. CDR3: CASKTTGSETQYF. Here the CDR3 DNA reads TGTGCCAGCAAAACCACGGGGTCGGAGACCCAGTACTTC.

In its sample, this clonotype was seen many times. The CDR3 DNA sequence: TGCAGTGCTATAAGGGCGGGGGAGACCCAGTACTTC. Encoded protein: CSAIRAGETQYF. The chain joins TRBV20-1 to TRBJ2-5; the D gene is possibly TRBD2 (6 bases). This CDR3 is 12 amino acids long. The V end lost 4 bases, the J end lost 5 bases, and 11 bases lay between the germline ends. Germline assignment: CDR1 DFQATT and CDR2 SNEGSKA (reference sequence).

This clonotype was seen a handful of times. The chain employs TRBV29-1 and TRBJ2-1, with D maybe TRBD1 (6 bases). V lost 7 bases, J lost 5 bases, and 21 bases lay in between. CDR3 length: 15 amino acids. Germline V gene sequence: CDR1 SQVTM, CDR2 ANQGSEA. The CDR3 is CSAGPRLRGHNEQFF. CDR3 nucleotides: TGCAGCGCCGGCCCTAGGCTCAGGGGCCACAATGAGCAGTTCTTC.

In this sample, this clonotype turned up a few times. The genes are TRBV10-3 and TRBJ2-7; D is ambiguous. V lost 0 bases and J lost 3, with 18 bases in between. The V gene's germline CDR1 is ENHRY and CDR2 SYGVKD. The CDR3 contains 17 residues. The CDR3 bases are TGTGCCATCAGTGAGTCGACTCGGGCAGGTCCGGGCTACGAGCAGTACTTC. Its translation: CAISESTRAGPGYEQYF.

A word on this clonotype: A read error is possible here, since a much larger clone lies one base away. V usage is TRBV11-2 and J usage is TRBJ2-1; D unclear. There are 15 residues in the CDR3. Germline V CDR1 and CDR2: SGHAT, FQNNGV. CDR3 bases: TGTGCCAGCATAATTAATTTGGATGCCTACAATGAGCAGCTCTTC. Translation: CASIINLDAYNEQLF.

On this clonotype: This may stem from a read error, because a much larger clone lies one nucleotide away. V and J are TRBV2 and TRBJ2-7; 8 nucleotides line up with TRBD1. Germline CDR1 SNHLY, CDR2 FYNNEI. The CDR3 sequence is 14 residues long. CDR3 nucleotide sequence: TGTGCCAGCAGGGTTCAGGGGGCCACCTACGAGCCGTACTTC. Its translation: CASRVQGATYEPYF.

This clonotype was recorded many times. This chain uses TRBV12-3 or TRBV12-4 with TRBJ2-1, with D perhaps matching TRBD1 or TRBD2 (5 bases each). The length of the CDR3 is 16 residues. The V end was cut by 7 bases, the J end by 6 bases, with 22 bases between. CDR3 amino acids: CASTLSPRAGTNEQFF. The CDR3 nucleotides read TGTGCCAGCACCCTATCCCCGAGGGCAGGGACCAATGAGCAGTTCTTC.